Sequencing of this T cell receptor (beta chain) was carried out in a study of blood T cell repertoires in COVID-19. About the research overall: PBMCs, B-cell-depleted T cells, or T cells were the source of the cDNA or gDNA that made up the material.

Seattle patients were enrolled while actively infected and followed longitudinally. Per germline, CDR1 MDHEN and CDR2 SYDVKM. This CDR3 comprises 16 residues. The V segment lost 0 bases and the J segment 6 bases; nucleotides outside the gene matches: 5. Original data processing: By means of reference gene primer amplification, nucleated cell counts were estimated. Some clones are missing from TCRdb's copy, which holds only in-frame ones; the method was immunoSEQ multiplex PCR. The V and J calls and clone size were taken over from that table, and D and trimming were inferred from the DNA. This table holds 300,000 to 350,000 clones, roughly 90% found once.

This clonotype was sampled from a woman aged 25 to 45 with COVID-19, enrolled during active disease. The chain is built from TRBV28 and TRBJ2-1; 10 nucleotides match TRBD1. The sample consisted of peripheral blood. This chain's CDR3 is CASSLWGTGEINEQFF. The CDR3 nucleotides are TGTGCCAGCAGTTTATGGGGGACAGGGGAAATCAATGAGCAGTTCTTC.